This T cell receptor beta chain was retrieved from a study of monozygotic twins with inflammatory bowel disease. Broader study findings: Results did not support any single strong IBD-associated signal or clonotype.

CDR1 and CDR2 from the germline V gene are DFQATT and SNEGSKA (reference sequence). The CDR3 sequence is 11 residues long. TCRdb reanalyzed the 5' RACE reads, giving one entry per CDR3 protein sequence and no DNA. The sample has approximately 330,000 distinct CDR3 sequences. With respect to this clonotype: Its matching antigen is unknown.

The sequenced sample consisted of blood. This TCR was recovered from a human donor with ulcerative colitis or Crohn's disease, or a healthy co-twin of an affected twin (not recorded which). V and J are TRBV20-1 and TRBJ2-5; TCRdb designates TRBD2, a call that cannot be tested without DNA. The chain's CDR3 is CSIAAEETQYF.